This T cell receptor (beta chain) was retrieved from a study of cytomegalovirus exposure and HLA in healthy donors. Study results and caveats: Data from an earlier analysis indicated that most TCR beta V segments were productive either about 90% or about 30% of the time. Solely CMV serostatus was available to characterize immune exposure. Listed as cytomegalovirus-associated were about 160 TCR beta chains.

Trimming took 11 bases from V and 9 from J, leaving 15 bases between them. This CDR3 comprises 11 residues. Germline V CDR1 and CDR2: MDHEN, SYDVKM. A multiplex PCR was run with 60 Vbeta primers and 13 Jbeta primers. Method: immunoSEQ multiplex PCR; TCRdb's copy keeps in-frame clones and lacks some. Among roughly 130,000 clones listed, around 70% were seen once. Points on this clone: Its target is not known.

The receptor was derived from a man between 35 and 55 years old in good health and CMV-seropositive. Sequenced sample: PBMCs. The genes are TRBV28 and TRBJ2-3; tentative D call: TRBD2 (6 bases). CDR3: CAGGGDGTQYF. CDR3 DNA sequence: TGTGCCGGAGGCGGGGATGGGACGCAGTATTTT. Based on the CDR3 plus reference TRBV28 and TRBJ2-3, the full variable domain is DVKVTQSSRYLVKRTGEKVFLECVQDMDHENMFWYRQDPGLGLRLIYFSYDVKMKEKGDIPEGYSVSREKKERFSLILESASTNQTSMYLCAGGGDGTQYFGPGTRLTVL.